This T cell receptor (beta chain) was identified in a study of T cell changes during pregnancy in multiple sclerosis. Using immunoSEQ multiplex PCR, the repertoire was profiled, and TCRdb retains in-frame clones only, with some absent. The sample lists about 43,000 clones; 80% to 90% were seen once. This clone is a singleton in its sample. The CDR3 covers 13 residues. Germline V gene data show CDR1 as ENHRY and CDR2 as SYGVKD. The trim removed 8 bases at V and 6 bases at J, leaving 9 bases unmatched. The material was peripheral blood, obtained in the first trimester of pregnancy. V is TRBV10-3 and J is TRBJ2-7; TRBD1 agrees at 8 bases. This clonotype originated in a female donor in good health, enrolled as a control in a pregnancy study. This CDR3 is CAIGLDRVTEQYF. In DNA form, the CDR3 reads TGTGCCATCGGACTGGACAGGGTGACCGAGCAGTACTTC.